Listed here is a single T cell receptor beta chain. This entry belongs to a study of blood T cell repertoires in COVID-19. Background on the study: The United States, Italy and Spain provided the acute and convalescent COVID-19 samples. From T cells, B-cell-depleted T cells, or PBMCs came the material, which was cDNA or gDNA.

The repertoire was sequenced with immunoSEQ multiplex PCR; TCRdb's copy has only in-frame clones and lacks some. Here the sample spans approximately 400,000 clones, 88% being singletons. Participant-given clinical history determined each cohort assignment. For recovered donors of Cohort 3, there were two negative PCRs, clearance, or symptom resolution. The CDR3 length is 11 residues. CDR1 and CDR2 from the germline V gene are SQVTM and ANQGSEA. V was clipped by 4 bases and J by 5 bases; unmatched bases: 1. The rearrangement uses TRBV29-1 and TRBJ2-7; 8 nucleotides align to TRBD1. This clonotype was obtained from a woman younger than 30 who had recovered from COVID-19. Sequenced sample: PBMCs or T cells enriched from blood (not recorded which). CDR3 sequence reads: CSVGDRNEQYF. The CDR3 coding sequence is TGCAGCGTTGGGGACAGGAACGAGCAGTACTTC.